Listed below are T cell receptor beta chains from one sample, sequenced in a study of T cell changes during pregnancy in multiple sclerosis. The protocol was immunoSEQ multiplex PCR, while the TCRdb copy is restricted to in-frame clones and leaves out a portion. The sample includes approximately 100,000 clones, almost 95% of them seen just once. The sequences come from peripheral blood, collected before pregnancy. The receptors stem from a female donor with multiple sclerosis, enrolled in a pregnancy study. The CDR3 runs from the conserved cysteine through the conserved F or W. Fields, in order: D gene, J gene, clone size, V gene, CDR3 DNA, CDR3 protein. D genes are given only for firm matches. The size of a clone is reported for some rows only, either as once, few or many, or as a class for expanded clones.

>TRBD1|TRBJ2-7|few|TRBV7-2
TGTGCCAGCAGCTTATCCGGACAGGCCTACGAGCAGTACTTC
CASSLSGQAYEQYF
>-|TRBJ1-1|-|TRBV28
TGTGCCAGCAGTTTGTACCAACAGGGCGCTGAAGCTTTCTTT
CASSLYQQGAEAFF
>TRBD1|TRBJ2-7|once|TRBV15
TGTGCCACCAGCAGAGATCGGACAGGGAGCGACGAGCAGTACTTC
CATSRDRTGSDEQYF
>-|TRBJ2-3|-|TRBV6-1
TGTGCCAGCAGTCTCGACCCCGGGGCAGATACGCAGTATTTT
CASSLDPGADTQYF
>-|TRBJ2-1|-|TRBV6-5
TGTGCCAGCAGTTACTCGGACAGTCCCCACAATGAGCAGTTCTTC
CASSYSDSPHNEQFF
>TRBD1|TRBJ2-7|-|TRBV10-1
TGCGCCAGCAGTTACAGGGGTCGGTACGAGCAGTACTTC
CASSYRGRYEQYF
>TRBD1|TRBJ1-2|-|TRBV9
TGTGCCAGCAGCAAGACCGGGACAGGGGGGGATGGCTACACCTTC
CASSKTGTGGDGYTF
>-|TRBJ2-7|once|TRBV11-2
TGTGCCAGCAGCAGGGAGGGGGGGCGGGGATTTCAGTACTTC
CASSREGGRGFQYF
>TRBD1|TRBJ2-3|once|TRBV2
TGTGCCAGCGGGGCCCAGGGGGAGAGCACAGATACGCAGTATTTT
CASGAQGESTDTQYF
>TRBD2|TRBJ2-1|-|TRBV28
TGTGCCAGCAGCAATTTTGGACTAGCGGATTACAATGAGCAGTTCTTC
CASSNFGLADYNEQFF
>TRBD1|TRBJ2-5|-|TRBV7-9
TGTGCCAGCAGCTGGGACAGGGAATCTGGTAGTGAGACCCAGTACTTC
CASSWDRESGSETQYF
>-|TRBJ2-1|-|TRBV5-5
TGTGCCAGCAGTCTAGCGTCGAGCTCCTACAATGAGCAGTTCTTC
CASSLASSSYNEQFF
>TRBD2|TRBJ2-1|-|TRBV9
TGTGCCAGCAGCGTAGTCCCTCTAGCGGGAGAAAACAATGAGCAGTTCTTC
CASSVVPLAGENNEQFF
>TRBD1|TRBJ2-7|-|TRBV27
TGTGCCAGCACGGGACAGGGGACGAGCGAGCAGTACTTC
CASTGQGTSEQYF
>TRBD1|TRBJ2-7|-|TRBV9
TGTGCCAGCAGCGGGGGGACAGGGGGTCAGGAGCAGTACTTC
CASSGGTGGQEQYF
>TRBD2|TRBJ2-2|-|TRBV4-2
TGTGCCAGCAGCCACGTTCGCGGACTAGCGGGGGGCACCGGGGAGCTGTTTTTT
CASSHVRGLAGGTGELFF
>-|TRBJ2-1|-|TRBV6-5
TGTGCCAGCAGTTACTCGATACAGAGCTCCTACAATGAGCAGTTCTTC
CASSYSIQSSYNEQFF
>-|TRBJ1-1|-|TRBV19
TGTGCCAGTAGTACAGGGTACACTGAAGCTTTCTTT
CASSTGYTEAFF
>-|TRBJ2-1|-|TRBV19
TGTGCCAGTAGTATAGGTCTGGGACTGTACAATGAGCAGTTCTTC
CASSIGLGLYNEQFF
>TRBD1|TRBJ2-1|-|TRBV30
TGTGCCTGGGCGAACAGGGGGCCCGTCAATGAGCAGTTCTTC
CAWANRGPVNEQFF
>-|TRBJ1-5|-|TRBV7-8
TGTGCCAGCAGCTTGCTTTGGGGAGGGAAGGAGTCCTATCAGCCCCAGCATTTT
CASSLLWGGKESYQPQHF
>-|TRBJ1-4|once|TRBV2
TGTGCCAGCAGTGAAACCTGGGCAGTAGGCGAAAAACTGTTTTTT
CASSETWAVGEKLFF
>TRBD1|TRBJ1-1|-|TRBV30
TGTGCCTGGAGAGGACAGGGTAGAGTTCGGACTGAAGCTTTCTTT
CAWRGQGRVRTEAFF
>-|TRBJ2-7|-|TRBV7-8
TGTGCCAGCAGGGTTACAGGGTCCTACGAGCAGTACTTC
CASRVTGSYEQYF
>TRBD2|TRBJ2-2|-|TRBV6-4
TGTGCCAGCAGTGACTCCGGACTAGCCGTTAACACCGGGGAGCTGTTTTTT
CASSDSGLAVNTGELFF
>-|TRBJ1-1|-|TRBV15
TGTGCCACCAGCAGAGGGTGGGGGGATAATGAAGCTTTCTTT
CATSRGWGDNEAFF
>-|TRBJ1-1|-|TRBV4-1
TGCGCCAGCAGCAGCAGGCGGAACACTGAAGCTTTCTTT
CASSSRRNTEAFF
>-|TRBJ1-2|-|TRBV5-1
TGCGCCAGCAGCTCCGACTCGGCCGGGGGTAATGGCTACACCTTC
CASSSDSAGGNGYTF
>-|TRBJ2-7|-|TRBV2
TGTGCCAGCAGTGAAGGGACTCTAGACTCCTACGAGCAGTACTTC
CASSEGTLDSYEQYF
>-|TRBJ2-7|once|TRBV18
TGTGCCAGCTCACCTCCGGGGGCGGGGGCGGTCCACGAGCAGTACTTC
CASSPPGAGAVHEQYF
>-|TRBJ2-7|-|TRBV5-4
TGTGCCAGCAGCTTGGACACGTACGAGCAGTACTTC
CASSLDTYEQYF
>-|TRBJ2-1|-|TRBV19
TGTGCCAGTAAATCGTTGGCGGGCCAGTACAATGAGCAGTTCTTC
CASKSLAGQYNEQFF
>TRBD2|TRBJ2-5|-|TRBV10-1
TGCGCCAACAGAAAAGCGGGAGGGGGGGAGACCCAGTACTTC
CANRKAGGGETQYF
>TRBD1|TRBJ2-1|-|TRBV7-9
TGTGCCAGCAGCTATGACAGGGGGCACAATGAGCAGTTCTTC
CASSYDRGHNEQFF
>TRBD2|TRBJ2-1|-|TRBV7-6
TGTGCCAGCAGCTTAGCCCAAAGACTAGCGGGAGGGTTCTACAATGAGCAGTTCTTC
CASSLAQRLAGGFYNEQFF
>-|TRBJ2-7|-|TRBV6-5
TGTGCCAGCAGTCCCTGGGGGGATAACGAGCAGTACTTC
CASSPWGDNEQYF
>TRBD1|TRBJ2-7|-|TRBV4-3
TGCGCGTGGGACAGGGGGCTAAGGGAGCAGTACTTC
CAWDRGLREQYF
>TRBD1|TRBJ2-7|-|TRBV10-3
TGTGCCATCAGCCCGTCCGGGACAGGTTACGAGCAGTACTTC
CAISPSGTGYEQYF
>-|TRBJ1-5|-|TRBV7-9
TGTGCCAGCAGCTTAGAAGGGGTGGGGCCCCAGCATTTT
CASSLEGVGPQHF
>-|TRBJ2-3|-|TRBV9
TGTGCCAGCAGCGTAGTAGAGGGAGGGGGTGATACGCAGTATTTT
CASSVVEGGGDTQYF
>-|TRBJ1-5|-|TRBV6-1
TGTGCCAGCAGTGAAGCGGGCACCCAGCCCCAGCATTTT
CASSEAGTQPQHF
>TRBD1|TRBJ1-5|-|TRBV30
TGTGCCTGGACATCGGGACAGGACAATCAGCCCCAGCATTTT
CAWTSGQDNQPQHF
>TRBD2|TRBJ2-7|-|TRBV5-4
TGTGCCAGCAGCGCGGCTAGCGGCGAGCAGTACTTC
CASSAASGEQYF
>TRBD1|TRBJ2-1|-|TRBV27
TGTGCCAGCAGTTCCGGGACAGGGGCTAATGAGCAGTTCTTC
CASSSGTGANEQFF
>TRBD2|TRBJ2-1|-|TRBV28
TGTGCCAGCAGTTTCTCGGGACTAGCGGTTACCTACAATGAGCAGTTCTTC
CASSFSGLAVTYNEQFF